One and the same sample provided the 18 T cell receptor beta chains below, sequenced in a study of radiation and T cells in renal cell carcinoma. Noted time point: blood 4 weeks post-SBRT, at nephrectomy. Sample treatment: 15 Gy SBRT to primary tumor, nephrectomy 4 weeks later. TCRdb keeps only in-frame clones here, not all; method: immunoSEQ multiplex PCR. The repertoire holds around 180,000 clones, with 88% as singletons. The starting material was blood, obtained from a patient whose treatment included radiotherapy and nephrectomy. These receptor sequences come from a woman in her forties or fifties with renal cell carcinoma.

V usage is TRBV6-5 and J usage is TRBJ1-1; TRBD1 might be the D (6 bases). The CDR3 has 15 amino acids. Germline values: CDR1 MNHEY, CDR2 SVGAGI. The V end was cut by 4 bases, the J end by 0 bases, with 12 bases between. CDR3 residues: CASSSADRMNTEAFF. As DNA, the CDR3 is TGTGCCAGCAGTTCCGCGGACAGAATGAACACTGAAGCTTTCTTT.

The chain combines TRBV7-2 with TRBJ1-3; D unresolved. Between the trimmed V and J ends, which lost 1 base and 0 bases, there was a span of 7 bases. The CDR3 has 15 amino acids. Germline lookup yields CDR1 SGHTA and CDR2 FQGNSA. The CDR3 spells CASSLGRSSGNTIYF. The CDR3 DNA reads TGTGCCAGCAGCTTAGGGCGAAGCTCTGGAAACACCATATATTTT.

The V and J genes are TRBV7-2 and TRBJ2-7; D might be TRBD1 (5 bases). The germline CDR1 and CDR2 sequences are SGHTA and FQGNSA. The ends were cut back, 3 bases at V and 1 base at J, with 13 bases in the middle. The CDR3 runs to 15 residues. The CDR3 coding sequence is TGTGCCAGCAGCTTGACAGCAATAGGATCCTACGAGCAGTACTTC. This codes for CASSLTAIGSYEQYF.

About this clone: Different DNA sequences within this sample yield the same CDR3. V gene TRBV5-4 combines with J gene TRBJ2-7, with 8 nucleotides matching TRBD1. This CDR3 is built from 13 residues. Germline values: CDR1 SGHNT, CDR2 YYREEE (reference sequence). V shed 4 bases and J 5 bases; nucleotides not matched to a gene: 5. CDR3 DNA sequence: TGTGCCAGCAGCCGGGACAGGAGTCACGAGCAGTACTTC. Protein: CASSRDRSHEQYF.

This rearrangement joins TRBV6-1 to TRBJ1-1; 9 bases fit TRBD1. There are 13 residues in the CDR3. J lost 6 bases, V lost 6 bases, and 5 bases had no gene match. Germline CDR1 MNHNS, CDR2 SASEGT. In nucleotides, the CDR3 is TGTGCCAGCAGCTGGGACAGGGCCCCTGAAGCTTTCTTT. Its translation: CASSWDRAPEAFF.

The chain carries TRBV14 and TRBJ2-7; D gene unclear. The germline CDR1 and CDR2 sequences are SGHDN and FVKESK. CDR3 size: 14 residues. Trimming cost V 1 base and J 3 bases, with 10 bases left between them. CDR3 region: CASSQAKGIYEQYF. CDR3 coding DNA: TGTGCCAGCAGCCAAGCTAAGGGAATCTACGAGCAGTACTTC.

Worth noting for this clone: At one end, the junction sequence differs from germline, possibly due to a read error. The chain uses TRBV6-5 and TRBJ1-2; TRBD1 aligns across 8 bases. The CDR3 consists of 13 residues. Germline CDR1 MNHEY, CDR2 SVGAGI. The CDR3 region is CASSNGHRDRQNF. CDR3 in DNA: TGTGCCAGCAGCAATGGGCACCGGGACAGGCAAAACTTC.

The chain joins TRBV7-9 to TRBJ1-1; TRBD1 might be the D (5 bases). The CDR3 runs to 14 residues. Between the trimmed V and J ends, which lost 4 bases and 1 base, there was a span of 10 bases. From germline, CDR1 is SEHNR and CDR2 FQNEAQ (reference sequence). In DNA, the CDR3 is TGTGCCAGCAGCTACCCAGGACAGAACACTGAAGCTTTCTTT. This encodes CASSYPGQNTEAFF.

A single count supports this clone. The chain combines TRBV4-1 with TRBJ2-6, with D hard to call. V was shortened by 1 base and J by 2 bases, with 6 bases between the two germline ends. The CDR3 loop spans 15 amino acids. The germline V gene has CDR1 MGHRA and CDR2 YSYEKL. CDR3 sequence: CASSQGWAGANVLTF. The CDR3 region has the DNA TGCGCCAGCAGCCAAGGGTGGGCTGGGGCCAACGTCCTGACTTTC.

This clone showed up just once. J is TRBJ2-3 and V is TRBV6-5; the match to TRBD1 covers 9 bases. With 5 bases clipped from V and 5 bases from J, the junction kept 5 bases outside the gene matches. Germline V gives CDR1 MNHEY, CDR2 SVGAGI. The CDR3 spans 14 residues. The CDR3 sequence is CASSRDRGGDTQYF. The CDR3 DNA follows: TGTGCCAGCAGTAGAGACAGGGGGGGAGATACGCAGTATTTT.

The CDR3 DNA sequence: TGTGCCAGCAGCTCCAACAGCGGGGCTGACTCCTACGAGCAGTACTTC. It yields the protein CASSSNSGADSYEQYF. V gene TRBV7-2 combines with J gene TRBJ2-7; TRBD2 matches 7 bases. Germline V gene data show CDR1 as SGHTA and CDR2 as FQGNSA. The junction had 9 bases not matched to a gene; V was cut back by 4 bases and J by 0 bases. This CDR3 spans 16 amino acids.

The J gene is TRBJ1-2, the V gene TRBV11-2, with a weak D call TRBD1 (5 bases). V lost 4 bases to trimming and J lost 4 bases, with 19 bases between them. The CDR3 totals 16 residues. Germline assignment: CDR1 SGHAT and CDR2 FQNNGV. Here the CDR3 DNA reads TGTGCCAGCAGCTCCGTCCCTGAGGGGTGGATCTATGGCTACACCTTC. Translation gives CASSSVPEGWIYGYTF.

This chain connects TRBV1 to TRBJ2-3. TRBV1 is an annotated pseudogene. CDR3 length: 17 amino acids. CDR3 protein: CTSSRVEWPPPTDTQYF. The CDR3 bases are TGCACCAGCAGCCGGGTTGAGTGGCCGCCTCCCACAGATACGCAGTATTTT.

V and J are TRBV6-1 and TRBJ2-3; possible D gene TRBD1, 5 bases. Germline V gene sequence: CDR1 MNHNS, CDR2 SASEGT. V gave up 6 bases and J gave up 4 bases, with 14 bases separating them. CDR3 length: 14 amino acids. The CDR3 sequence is CASSETWGADTQYF. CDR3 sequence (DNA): TGTGCCAGCAGCGAAACATGGGGCGCAGATACGCAGTATTTT.

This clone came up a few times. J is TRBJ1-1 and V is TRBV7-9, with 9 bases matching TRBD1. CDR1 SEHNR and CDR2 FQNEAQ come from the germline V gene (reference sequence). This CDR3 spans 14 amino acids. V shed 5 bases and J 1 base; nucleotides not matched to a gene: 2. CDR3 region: CASSADRGNTEAFF. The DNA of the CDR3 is TGTGCCAGCAGCGCGGACAGGGGGAACACTGAAGCTTTCTTT. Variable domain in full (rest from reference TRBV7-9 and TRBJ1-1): DTGVSQNPRHKITKRGQNVTFRCDPISEHNRLYWYRQTLGQGPEFLTYFQNEAQLEKSRLLSDRFSAERPKGSFSTLEIQRTEQGDSAMYLCASSADRGNTEAFFGQGTRLTVV.

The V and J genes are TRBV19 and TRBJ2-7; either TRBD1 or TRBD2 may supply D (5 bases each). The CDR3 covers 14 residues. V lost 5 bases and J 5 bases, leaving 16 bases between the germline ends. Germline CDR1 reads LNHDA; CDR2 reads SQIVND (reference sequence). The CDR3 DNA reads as TGTGCCAGTAGTTCCCGAGGGGTGGTGGACGAGCAGTACTTC. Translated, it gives CASSSRGVVDEQYF.

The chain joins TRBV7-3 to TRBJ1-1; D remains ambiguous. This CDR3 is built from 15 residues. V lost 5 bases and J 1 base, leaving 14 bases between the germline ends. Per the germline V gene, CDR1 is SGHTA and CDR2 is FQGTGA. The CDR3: CASSLHSVPNTEAFF. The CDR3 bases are TGTGCCAGCAGCCTCCACTCGGTCCCGAACACTGAAGCTTTCTTT.

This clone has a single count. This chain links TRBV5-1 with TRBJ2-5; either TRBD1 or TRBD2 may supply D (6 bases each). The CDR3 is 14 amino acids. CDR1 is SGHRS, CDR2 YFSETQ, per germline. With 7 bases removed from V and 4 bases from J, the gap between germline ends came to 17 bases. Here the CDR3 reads CASGGGNSLETQYF. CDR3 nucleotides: TGCGCCAGCGGGGGCGGGAACAGCTTAGAGACCCAGTACTTC.